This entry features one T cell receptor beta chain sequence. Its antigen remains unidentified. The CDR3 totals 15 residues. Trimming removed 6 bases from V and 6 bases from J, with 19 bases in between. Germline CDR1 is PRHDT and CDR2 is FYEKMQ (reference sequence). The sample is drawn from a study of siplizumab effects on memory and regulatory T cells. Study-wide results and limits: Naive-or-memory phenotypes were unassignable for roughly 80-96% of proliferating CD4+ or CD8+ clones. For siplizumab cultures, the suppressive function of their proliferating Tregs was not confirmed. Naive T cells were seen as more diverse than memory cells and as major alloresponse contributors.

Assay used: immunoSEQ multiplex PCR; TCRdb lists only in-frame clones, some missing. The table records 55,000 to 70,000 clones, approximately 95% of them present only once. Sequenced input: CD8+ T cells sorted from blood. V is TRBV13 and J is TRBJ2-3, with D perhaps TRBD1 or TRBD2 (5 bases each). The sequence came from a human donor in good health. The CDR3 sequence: CASRITGTPFDTQYF. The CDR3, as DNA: TGTGCCAGCAGAATAACCGGGACCCCTTTCGATACGCAGTATTTT.